This T cell receptor (beta chain) was captured in a study of long-term antiretroviral therapy in people with HIV (dated by TCRdb to between 2020 and 2023). About the study as a whole: Collection of the earliest samples took place about a decade ahead of the 2015 WHO recommendation for immediate ART, at a time when ART was typically delayed until CD4 counts fell. Whether ART initiation and durable HIV suppression were associated with changes in peripheral blood TRB repertoire composition and diversity was tested in a retrospective serial study. A total of about 180 cryopreserved PBMC samples were contributed to the cohort by 30 adults with confirmed HIV infection, with samples collected serially over a mean of approximately six years (range 1-12). Of the 30 to 35 participants with HIV, eleven were female. No cross-contamination during QIAcube processing was seen in test extractions of a monoclonal T-cell line run alongside around 34 polyclonal samples. The paper as a whole reports these results and caveats: No data were available on ART adherence, viral resistance or therapy changes, limiting inferences about post-ART repertoire changes. CDR3 length ranges in HIV repertoires were narrower than in controls, and network structure suggested an antigen-experienced repertoire with only a slight naive shift after ART. Starting ART was linked to a significant rise in TRB diversity, yet even after long-term ART the diversity remained significantly lower than in transplant donor controls. Limited PBMC availability meant only the TCR beta chain was sequenced, without alpha chain pairing. The samples span the years 2004 to 2017, and the ART regimens used at that time may not be as effective as current regimens. Unsorted PBMC were profiled instead of sorted CD4+ and CD8+ T cells because pre-ART samples had limited cell numbers. Expanded TRB clones identified before ART initiation dominated the repertoire across all time points, though the dominance fluctuated and decreased in many PLHIV after ART.

Sequencing of the TRB variable region was done with the immunoSEQ hsTCRB v3.0 assay at survey level resolution. The targeted TRB sequencing depth was roughly 40,000-55,000 T-cell genomes per sample. An Illumina MiSeq with a v3 150-cycle kit was used to sequence the pooled TRB libraries. Processing in the source paper ran as follows. Repertoire analysis was performed in R inside a reproducible Nextflow workflow that covered QC, data transformation and analysis. LymphoSeq2, an R package for AIRR-Seq data exploration, was used to implement custom analyses. After excluding a handful of samples that yielded fewer than 5000 total TRB sequences, approximately 170 HIV repertoires remained for analysis. Of the roughly 180 retained HIV repertoires, some 60 were collected before and about 130 after ART initiation. Repertoires were downsampled to 5000 TRB nucleotide sequences, and summary statistics were averaged over 100 downsampling iterations. TRB sequences were retained for analysis only if CDR3 regions of at least seven amino acids were present. Two measures captured diversity: a Shannon entropy-derived clonality score and the Gini coefficient. In the repertoire networks, any two of the top 5000 CDR3 amino acid sequences were linked whenever the two sequences differed by an edit distance of one. For TRB CDR3 amino acid sequences, GLIPH2 was used to predict antigen specificity groups and MHC restriction. CDR3 amino acid sequences were matched against VDJdb and McPAS-TCR to flag known CMV, EBV, HIV or tissue antigen associations. Pre-ART, post-ART and control groups were compared with Wilcoxon signed-rank tests and Holm-Bonferroni correction. Held by TCRdb, this immuneACCESS table contains in-frame sequences only and omits some clones. Under half of the omission traces to an unresolved V gene where checked; the cause of the rest is unknown. V and J calls and clone size come straight from that table; D and trimming were deduced from the DNA. This sample gives some 21,000 clones in total; more than 75% of them show up just once. Of the sample, roughly 3.6% is held by the ten largest clones.

From the germline V gene (reference sequence), CDR1 is DFQATT and CDR2 is SNEGSKA. The CDR3 holds 10 amino acids from the cysteine to the phenylalanine. The kept DNA is CDR3 alone, 30 bases in frame from the first base. V loses 4 bases of germline sequence and J loses 3 bases, and the interval between the two ends is 3 bases. Inclusion was restricted to participants for whom at least one PBMC sample before ART initiation and at least two post-ART samples were available. All participants with HIV were treated in the United States of America. Before DNA extraction, cryopreserved samples of about 0.95-11 million PBMC were thawed and washed. At the time of the earliest PBMC sample for each participant with HIV, ages ranged from about 20 to 54 years. PBMC samples were contributed by each participant from 1-4 timepoints before ART initiation and 2-8 timepoints after ART initiation, with a median of 7 samples. For every participant, serial HIV viral load, CD4+ T-cell count, ART history and demographic data were obtained. Genomic DNA was extracted from unsorted PBMC with a Qiagen kit on a QIAcube, with processing performed in batches of 12 samples.

Comments on this clone: Which antigen it targets is not known. The sample holds no much larger clone one base away, and base qualities are not on file.

The sequence came from a man aged 55 to 70 with HIV. The rearrangement joined TRBV20-1 to TRBJ1-2, with an unclear D gene assignment. Source: unsorted PBMCs, taken 2.3 years after starting antiretroviral therapy. CDR3 protein: CSAKDYGYTF. The DNA sequence reads TGCAGTGCTAAGGACTATGGCTACACCTTC.